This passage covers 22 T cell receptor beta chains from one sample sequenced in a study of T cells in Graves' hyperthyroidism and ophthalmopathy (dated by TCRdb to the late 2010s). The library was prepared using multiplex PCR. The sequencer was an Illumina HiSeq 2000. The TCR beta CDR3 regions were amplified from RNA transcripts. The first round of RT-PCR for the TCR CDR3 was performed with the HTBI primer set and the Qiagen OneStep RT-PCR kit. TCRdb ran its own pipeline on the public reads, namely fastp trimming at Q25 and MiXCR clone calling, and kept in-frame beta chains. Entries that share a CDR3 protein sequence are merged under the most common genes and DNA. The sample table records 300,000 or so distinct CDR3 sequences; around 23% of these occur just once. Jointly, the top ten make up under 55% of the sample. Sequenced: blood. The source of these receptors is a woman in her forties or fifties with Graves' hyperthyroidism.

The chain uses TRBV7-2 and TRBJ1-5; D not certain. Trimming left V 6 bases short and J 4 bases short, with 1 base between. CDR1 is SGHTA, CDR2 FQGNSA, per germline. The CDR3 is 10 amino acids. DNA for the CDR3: TGTGCCAGCAGAAATCAGCCCCAGCATTTT. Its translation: CASRNQPQHF.

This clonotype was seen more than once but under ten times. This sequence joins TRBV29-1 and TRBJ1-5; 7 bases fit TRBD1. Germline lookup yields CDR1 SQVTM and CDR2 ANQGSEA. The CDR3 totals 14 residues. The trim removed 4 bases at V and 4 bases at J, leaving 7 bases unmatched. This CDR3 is CSVAEGAVNQPQHF. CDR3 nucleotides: TGCAGCGTTGCCGAGGGGGCAGTGAATCAGCCCCAGCATTTT. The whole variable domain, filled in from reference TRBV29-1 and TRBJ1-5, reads SAVISQKPSRDICQRGTSLTIQCQVDSQVTMMFWYRQQPGQSLTLIATANQGSEATYESGFVIDKFPISRPNLTFSTLTVSNMSPEDSSIYLCSVAEGAVNQPQHFGDGTRLSIL.

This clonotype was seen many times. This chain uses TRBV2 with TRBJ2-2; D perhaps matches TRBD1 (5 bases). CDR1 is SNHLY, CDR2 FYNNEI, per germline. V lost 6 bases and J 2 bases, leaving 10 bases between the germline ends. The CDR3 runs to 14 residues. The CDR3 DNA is TGTGCCAGCAGCCCCACAGGCAACACCGGGGAGCTGTTTTTT. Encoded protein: CASSPTGNTGELFF.

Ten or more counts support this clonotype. In nucleotides, the CDR3 is TGTGCCTGGAAAGGGGATGACTATGGCTACACCTTC. Its translation is CAWKGDDYGYTF. V usage is TRBV30 and J usage is TRBJ1-2; D perhaps matches TRBD1 (5 bases). Trimming removed 4 bases from V and 3 bases from J, with 9 bases in between. Germline CDR1 GTSNPN, CDR2 SVGIG (reference sequence). The CDR3 is 12 amino acids.

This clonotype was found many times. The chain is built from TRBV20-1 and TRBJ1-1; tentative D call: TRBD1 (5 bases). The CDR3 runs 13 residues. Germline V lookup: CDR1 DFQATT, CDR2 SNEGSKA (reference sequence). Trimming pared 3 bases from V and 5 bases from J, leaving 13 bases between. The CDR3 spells CSARGTAITEAFF. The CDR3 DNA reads TGCAGTGCTAGGGGGACTGCTATAACTGAAGCTTTCTTT.

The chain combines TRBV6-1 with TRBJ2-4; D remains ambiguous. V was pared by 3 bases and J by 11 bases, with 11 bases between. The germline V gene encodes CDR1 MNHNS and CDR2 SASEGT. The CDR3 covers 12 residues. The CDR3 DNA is TGTGCCAGCAGTGACGGGCCCAGTCTTCAGTACTTC. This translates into CASSDGPSLQYF.

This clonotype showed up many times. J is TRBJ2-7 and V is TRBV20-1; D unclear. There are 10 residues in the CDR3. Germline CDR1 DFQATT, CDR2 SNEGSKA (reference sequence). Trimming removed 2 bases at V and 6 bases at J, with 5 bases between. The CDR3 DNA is TGCAGTGCTAGACGAAGCGAGCAGTACTTC. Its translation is CSARRSEQYF.

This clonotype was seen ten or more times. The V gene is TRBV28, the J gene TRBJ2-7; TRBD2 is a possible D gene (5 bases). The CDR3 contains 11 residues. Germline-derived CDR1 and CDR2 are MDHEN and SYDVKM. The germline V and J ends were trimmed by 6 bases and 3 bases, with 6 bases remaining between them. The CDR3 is CASRTNYEQYF. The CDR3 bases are TGTGCCAGCAGGACTAACTACGAGCAGTACTTC.

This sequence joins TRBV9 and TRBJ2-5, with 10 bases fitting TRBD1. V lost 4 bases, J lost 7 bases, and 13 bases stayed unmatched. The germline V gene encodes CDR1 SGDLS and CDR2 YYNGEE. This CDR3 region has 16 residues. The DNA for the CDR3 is TGTGCCAGCAGCACTCCCGGGACAGGGGAAGAAGGGACCCAGTACTTC. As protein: CASSTPGTGEEGTQYF.

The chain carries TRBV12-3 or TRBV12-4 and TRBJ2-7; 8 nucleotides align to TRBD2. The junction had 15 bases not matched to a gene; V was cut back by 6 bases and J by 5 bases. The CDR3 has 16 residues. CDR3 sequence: CASSWTSGSSANEQYF. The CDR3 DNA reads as TGTGCCAGCAGCTGGACCAGCGGGAGTAGCGCCAACGAGCAGTACTTC.

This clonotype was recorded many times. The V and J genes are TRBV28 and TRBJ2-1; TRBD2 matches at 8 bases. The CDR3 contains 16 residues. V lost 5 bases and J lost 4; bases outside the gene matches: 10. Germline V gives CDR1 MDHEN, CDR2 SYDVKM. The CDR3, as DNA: TGTGCCAGCAGTCCCTTAGCGGGATTTGAATACAATGAGCAGTTCTTC. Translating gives CASSPLAGFEYNEQFF.

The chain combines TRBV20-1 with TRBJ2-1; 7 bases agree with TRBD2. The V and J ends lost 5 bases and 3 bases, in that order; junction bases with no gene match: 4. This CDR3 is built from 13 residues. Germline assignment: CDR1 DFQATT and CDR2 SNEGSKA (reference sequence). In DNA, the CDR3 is TGCAGTGCTCCTAGCGGAAACTACAATGAGCAGTTCTTC. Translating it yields CSAPSGNYNEQFF.

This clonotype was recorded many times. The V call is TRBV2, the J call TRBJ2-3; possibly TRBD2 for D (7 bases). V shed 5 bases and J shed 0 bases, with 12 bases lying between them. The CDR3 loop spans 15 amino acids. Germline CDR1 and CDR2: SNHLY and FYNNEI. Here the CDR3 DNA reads TGTGCCAGCAGTAGGGGGGGCCTAAGCACAGATACGCAGTATTTT. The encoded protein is CASSRGGLSTDTQYF.

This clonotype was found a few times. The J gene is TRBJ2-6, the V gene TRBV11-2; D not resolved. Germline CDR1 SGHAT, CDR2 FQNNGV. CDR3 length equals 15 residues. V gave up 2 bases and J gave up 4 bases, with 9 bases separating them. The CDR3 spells CASSLQRTGANVLTF. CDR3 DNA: TGTGCCAGCAGCTTACAACGGACCGGGGCCAACGTCCTGACTTTC.

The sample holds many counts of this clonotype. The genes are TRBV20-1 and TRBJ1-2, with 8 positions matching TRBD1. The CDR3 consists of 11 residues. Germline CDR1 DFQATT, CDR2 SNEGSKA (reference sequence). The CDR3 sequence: CSGQGAWGYTF. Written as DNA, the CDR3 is TGCAGCGGGCAGGGGGCCTGGGGCTACACCTTC.

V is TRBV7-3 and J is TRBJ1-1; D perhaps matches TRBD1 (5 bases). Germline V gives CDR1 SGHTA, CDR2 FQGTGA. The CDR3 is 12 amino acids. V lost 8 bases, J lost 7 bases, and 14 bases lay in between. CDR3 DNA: TGTGCCAGCGGGGGGAGCCTCGGTGAAGCTTTCTTT. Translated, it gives CASGGSLGEAFF.

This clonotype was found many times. CDR3 protein: CASSIVAGGRGEQFF. DNA for the CDR3: TGTGCCAGCAGCATAGTAGCGGGAGGGAGGGGTGAGCAGTTCTTC. The genes are TRBV7-6 and TRBJ2-1, with 11 bases identical to TRBD2. The CDR3 is 15 residues long. J lost 9 bases, V lost 5 bases, and 9 bases had no gene match. Germline CDR1 SGHVS, CDR2 FNYEAQ. The entire variable domain, with the rest obtained from reference TRBV7-6 and TRBJ2-1, is as follows: GAGVSQSPRYKVTKRGQDVALRCDPISGHVSLYWYRQALGQGPEFLTYFNYEAQQDKSGLPNDRFSAERPEGSISTLTIQRTEQRDSAMYRCASSIVAGGRGEQFFGPGTRLTVL.

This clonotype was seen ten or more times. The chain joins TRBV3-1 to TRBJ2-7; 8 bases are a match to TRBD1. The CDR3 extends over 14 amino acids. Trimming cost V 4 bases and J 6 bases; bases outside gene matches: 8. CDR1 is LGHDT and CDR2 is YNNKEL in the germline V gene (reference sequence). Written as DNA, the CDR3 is TGTGCCAGCAGCCCCCGGGACAGGATCGCCGAGCAGTACTTC. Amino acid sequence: CASSPRDRIAEQYF.

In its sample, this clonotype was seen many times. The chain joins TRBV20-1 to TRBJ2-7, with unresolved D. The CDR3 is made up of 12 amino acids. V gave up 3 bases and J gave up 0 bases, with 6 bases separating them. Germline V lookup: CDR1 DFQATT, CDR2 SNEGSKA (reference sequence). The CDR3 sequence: CSASGRSYEQYF. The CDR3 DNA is TGCAGTGCTAGCGGCCGCTCCTACGAGCAGTACTTC.

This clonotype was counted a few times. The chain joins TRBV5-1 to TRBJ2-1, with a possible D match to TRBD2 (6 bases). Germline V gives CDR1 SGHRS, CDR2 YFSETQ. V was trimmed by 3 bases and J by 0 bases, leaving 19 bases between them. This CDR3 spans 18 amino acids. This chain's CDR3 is CASSSYEGRQSSYNEQFF. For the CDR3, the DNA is TGCGCCAGCAGCTCCTATGAGGGGAGGCAGAGCTCCTACAATGAGCAGTTCTTC.

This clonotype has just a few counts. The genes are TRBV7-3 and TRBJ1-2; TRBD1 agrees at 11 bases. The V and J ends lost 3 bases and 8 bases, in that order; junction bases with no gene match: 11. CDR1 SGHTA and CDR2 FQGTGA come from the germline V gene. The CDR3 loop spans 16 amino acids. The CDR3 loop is CASSLTPDRGRGGYTF. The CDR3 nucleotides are TGTGCCAGCAGCTTGACCCCGGACAGGGGGCGAGGAGGCTACACCTTC.

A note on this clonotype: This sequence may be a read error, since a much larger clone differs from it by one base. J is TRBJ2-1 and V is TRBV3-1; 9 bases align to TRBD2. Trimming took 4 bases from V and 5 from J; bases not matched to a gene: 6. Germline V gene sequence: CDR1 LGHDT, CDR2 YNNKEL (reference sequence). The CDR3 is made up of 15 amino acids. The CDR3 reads CASSRGLAGNNEQFF. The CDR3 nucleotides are TGTGCCAGCAGCCGAGGTCTAGCGGGGAACAATGAGCAGTTCTTC.